The subject of this entry is one T cell receptor beta chain. What it recognizes is unknown. Genes and germline come from the mouse. Read data end 1 residue before the CDR3 end; the end is taken from the germline J gene. This entry is derived from a study of tissue T cells after allogeneic stem cell transplantation. The time point is: mouse harvest day 14 after allogeneic transplant. Each mouse received 10^7 T-cell-depleted marrow cells plus 10^6 splenic CD5+ T cells by tail vein. B6 (H2b) cells into BALB/c (H2d) mice; tissues taken at day 7 or 14. V dropped 2 bases and J dropped 1; count of bases not matched to a gene: 0. Germline assignment: CDR1 LGHNA and CDR2 YNLKQL (reference sequence). The CDR3 has 14 residues. Notes on the study in general: Blood and spleen captured only part of the tissue TCR repertoire.

Measured with immunoSEQ multiplex PCR; TCRdb has only the in-frame clones, and not every one. The table includes more than 3,000 clones, more than 40% detected once. The V call is TRBV5, the J call TRBJ2-5, with 7 bases lining up with TRBD1. Material: gut tissue. This receptor was obtained from a female BALB/c mouse given C57BL/6 T cells with graft-versus-host disease after an allogeneic hematopoietic cell transplant. CDR3 residues: CASSQQGDQDTQYF. CDR3 DNA, as far as it was read: TGTGCCAGCAGCCAACAGGGGGACCAAGACACCCAGTAC.